This TCR beta chain was identified in a study of T-cell reconstitution after alpha-beta-depleted transplantation in children. For TCRbeta, the library was prepared with unique molecular identifiers. MiXCR, applied by TCRdb to the PCR reads, yields one record per CDR3 protein. The sample records approximately 400,000 distinct CDR3 sequences, 9.5% to 13% being singletons. CDR3 size: 14 residues. The germline V gene encodes CDR1 SEHNR and CDR2 FQNEAQ (reference sequence). J was trimmed by 6 bases and V by 8 bases; bases with no gene match: 9. The TCR sequence derives from a human donor who donated a stem cell graft to a child with acute myeloid leukemia. The sequencing here drew on PBMCs from the stem cell graft donor, taken from the stem cell graft. The J gene is TRBJ2-1, the V gene TRBV7-9; TRBD1 agrees at 8 bases. The CDR3 nucleotides are TGTGCCAGCGAGTTGGACAGGGCGAGCAATGAGCAGTTCTTC. Protein: CASELDRASNEQFF.